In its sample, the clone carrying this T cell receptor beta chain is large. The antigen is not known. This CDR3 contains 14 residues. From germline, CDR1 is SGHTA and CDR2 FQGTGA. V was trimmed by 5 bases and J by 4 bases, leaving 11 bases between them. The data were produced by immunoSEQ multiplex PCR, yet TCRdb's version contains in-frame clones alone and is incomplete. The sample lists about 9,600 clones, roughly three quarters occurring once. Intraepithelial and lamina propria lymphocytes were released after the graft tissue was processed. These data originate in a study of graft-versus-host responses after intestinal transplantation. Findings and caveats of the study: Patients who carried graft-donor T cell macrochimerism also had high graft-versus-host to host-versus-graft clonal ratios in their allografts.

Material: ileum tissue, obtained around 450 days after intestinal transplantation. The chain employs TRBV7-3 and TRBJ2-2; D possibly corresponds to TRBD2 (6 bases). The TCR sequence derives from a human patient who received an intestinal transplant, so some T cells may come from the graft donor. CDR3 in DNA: TGTGCCAGCAGCCTGGGACTTGCCACCGGGGAGCTGTTTTTT. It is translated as CASSLGLATGELFF.